The TCR beta chain under discussion was sequenced for a study of CD8 T cells in Susac syndrome. Roughly 0.5 to 1 ug RNA was reverse transcribed with random hexamers. The method of amplification for TCR beta CDR3 was immunoSEQ multiplex PCR, covering 54 Vbeta and 13 Jbeta. TCRdb ran MiXCR on the immunoSEQ multiplex PCR reads and lists one entry per CDR3 protein. The data show 120,000 to 150,000 distinct CDR3 sequences, with roughly 95% seen just once and 0.075% to 0.09% held by the top ten. Sequencing of TCR beta was performed on blood CD8+ and CD4+ T cells. What was sequenced was CD4+ T cells from PBMCs. The clonotype was recovered from a human donor in good health.

The CDR3 region is CASRRTMEINTEAFF. The CDR3 nucleotides read TGCGCCAGCAGGCGTACCATGGAGATTAACACTGAAGCTTTCTTT. This chain connects TRBV5-1 to TRBJ1-1; D is uncertain. CDR3 length equals 15 residues. V lost 5 bases and J lost 2, with 16 bases in between. Germline values: CDR1 SGHRS, CDR2 YFSETQ.